This T cell receptor (beta chain) was recovered during a study of shared clonotypes between healthy human individuals. Here immunoSEQ multiplex PCR was the method, and the copy in TCRdb shows in-frame clones only, minus some. The sample records about 2.2 million clones, about 92% being singletons. Germline trimming cut 4 bases from V and 7 bases from J; bases unmatched to any gene: 11. This CDR3 is built from 16 residues. The germline V gene encodes CDR1 SGHTA and CDR2 FQGTGA. Cells designated naive CD8 were CD45RO-negative and were positively selected for CCR7, with terminally differentiated effector memory CD45RA+ cells excluded.

The sequencing input was naive CD8+ T cells from PBMCs. The rearrangement links TRBV7-3 to TRBJ2-1; TRBD1 aligns across 9 bases. This receptor was identified in a young man in good health. Some clones in this sample may be carry-over from other donors' samples. The CDR3 sequence: CASSSMTGGLGNEQFF. The CDR3 DNA follows: TGTGCCAGCAGCTCGATGACAGGGGGTCTAGGTAATGAGCAGTTCTTC. The full variable domain, completed using reference TRBV7-3 and TRBJ2-1, is GAGVSQTPSNKVTEKGKYVELRCDPISGHTALYWYRQSLGQGPEFLIYFQGTGAADDSGLPNDRFFAVRPEGSVSTLKIQRTERGDSAVYLCASSSMTGGLGNEQFFGPGTRLTVL.